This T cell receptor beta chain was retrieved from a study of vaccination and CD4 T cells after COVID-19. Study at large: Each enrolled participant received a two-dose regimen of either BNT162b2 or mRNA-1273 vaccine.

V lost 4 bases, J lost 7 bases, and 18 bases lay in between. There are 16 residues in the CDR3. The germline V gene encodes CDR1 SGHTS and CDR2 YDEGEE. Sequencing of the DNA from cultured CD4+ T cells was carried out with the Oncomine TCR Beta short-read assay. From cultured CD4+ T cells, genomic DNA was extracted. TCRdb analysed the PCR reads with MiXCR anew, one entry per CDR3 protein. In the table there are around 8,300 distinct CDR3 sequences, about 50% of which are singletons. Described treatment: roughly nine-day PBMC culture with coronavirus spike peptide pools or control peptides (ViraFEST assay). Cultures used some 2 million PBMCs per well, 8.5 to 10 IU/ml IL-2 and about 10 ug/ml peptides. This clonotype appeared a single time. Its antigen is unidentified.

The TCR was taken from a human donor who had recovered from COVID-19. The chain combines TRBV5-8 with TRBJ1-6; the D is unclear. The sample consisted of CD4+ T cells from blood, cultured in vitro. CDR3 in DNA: TGTGCCAGCAGCAGCATGGCGGGAGTTTACAATTCACCCCTCCACTTT. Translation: CASSSMAGVYNSPLHF.